This T cell receptor (beta chain) was obtained from a study of blood T cells in healthy people across ages. General study points: Donors of long life had a larger count of naive CD4+ cells and greater diversity than aged donors.

This CDR3 is 15 amino acids long. Germline CDR1 and CDR2: SGDLS and YYNGEE. The V end was cut by 0 bases, the J end by 6 bases, with 13 bases between. Sample-barcoded 5' priming and a J-beta primer mix drove a second PCR of roughly 6 to 12 cycles. TCRdb re-called the 5' RACE reads through MiXCR, storing one row per CDR3 protein. In the table there are fewer than 950,000 distinct CDR3 sequences, less than 70% of which are singletons. With regard to this clonotype: Its target is unknown.

Sample: blood. The J gene is TRBJ2-1, the V gene TRBV9; D is undetermined. The TCR was taken from a man older than 75 in good health. CDR3: CASSVDPLYINEQFF. CDR3 DNA: TGTGCCAGCAGCGTAGACCCCTTATATATCAATGAGCAGTTCTTC.